This entry concerns a single T cell receptor beta chain. Its antigen is not identified. Trimming left V 5 bases short and J 1 base short, with 14 bases between. Germline V lookup: CDR1 LNHNV, CDR2 YYDKDF (reference sequence). This CDR3 is built from 15 residues. This specimen comes from a study of CD8 T cells in ankylosing spondylitis. Overall study findings and caveats: Researchers reportedly found disease-linked clones significantly enriched in matched ankylosing spondylitis synovial fluid. Within ankylosing spondylitis blood, a TCR beta motif made up of under 10 highly homologous variants appeared to be characteristic.

5'-RACE, quantitative and with molecular barcodes, yielded the TCR beta libraries. TCRdb recomputed calls from the 5' RACE reads with MiXCR, one row per CDR3 protein. Among 800,000 to 900,000 distinct CDR3 sequences listed, over 9.5% were seen once. The receptor comes from a male donor with ankylosing spondylitis. The chain links TRBV15 to TRBJ1-1; D is perhaps TRBD1 (6 bases). The sequencing sample was made of blood, either unsorted or a sorted T cell fraction (not recorded which). CDR3 loop: CATSSQTGRNTEAFF. The CDR3, as DNA: TGTGCCACCAGCTCTCAGACAGGCAGGAACACTGAAGCTTTCTTT.